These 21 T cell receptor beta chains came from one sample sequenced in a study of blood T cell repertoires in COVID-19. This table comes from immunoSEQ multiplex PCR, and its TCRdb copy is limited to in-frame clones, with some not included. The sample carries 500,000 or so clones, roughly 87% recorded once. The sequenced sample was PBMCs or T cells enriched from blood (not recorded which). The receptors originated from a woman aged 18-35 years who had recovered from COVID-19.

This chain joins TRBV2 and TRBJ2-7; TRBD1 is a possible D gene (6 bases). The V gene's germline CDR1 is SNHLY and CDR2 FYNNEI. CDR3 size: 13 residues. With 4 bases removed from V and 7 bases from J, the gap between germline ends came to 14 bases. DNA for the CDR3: TGTGCCAGCAGTGGCGGGCCAGGGGTGGAGCAGTACTTC. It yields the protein CASSGGPGVEQYF. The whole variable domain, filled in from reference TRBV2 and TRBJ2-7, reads EPEVTQTPSHQVTQMGQEVILRCVPISNHLYFYWYRQILGQKVEFLVSFYNNEISEKSEIFDDQFSVERPDGSNFTLKIRSTKLEDSAMYFCASSGGPGVEQYFGPGTRLTVT.

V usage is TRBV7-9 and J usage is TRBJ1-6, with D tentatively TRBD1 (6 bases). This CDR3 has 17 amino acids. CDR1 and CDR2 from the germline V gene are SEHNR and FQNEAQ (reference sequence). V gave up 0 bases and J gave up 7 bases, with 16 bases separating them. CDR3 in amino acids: CASSLAVGTNDNSPLHF. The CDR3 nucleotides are TGTGCCAGCAGCTTAGCGGTCGGGACAAACGACAATTCACCCCTCCACTTT.

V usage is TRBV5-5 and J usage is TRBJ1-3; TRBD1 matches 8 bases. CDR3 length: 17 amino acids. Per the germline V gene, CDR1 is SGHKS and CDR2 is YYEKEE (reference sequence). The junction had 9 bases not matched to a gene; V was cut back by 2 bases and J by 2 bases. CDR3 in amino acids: CASSLRLDREAGNTIYF. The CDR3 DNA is TGTGCCAGCAGCTTACGTCTGGACAGGGAAGCTGGAAACACCATATATTTT.

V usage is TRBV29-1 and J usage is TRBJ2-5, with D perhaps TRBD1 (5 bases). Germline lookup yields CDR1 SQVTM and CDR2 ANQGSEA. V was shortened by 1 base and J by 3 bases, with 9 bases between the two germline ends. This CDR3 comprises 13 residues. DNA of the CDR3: TGCAGCGTTGAAGGGCAGGGTAAAGAGACCCAGTACTTC. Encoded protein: CSVEGQGKETQYF.

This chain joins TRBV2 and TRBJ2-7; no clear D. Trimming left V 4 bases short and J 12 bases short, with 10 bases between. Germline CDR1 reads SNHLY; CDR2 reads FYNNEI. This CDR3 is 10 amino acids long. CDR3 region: CASSVQQLYF. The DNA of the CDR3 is TGTGCCAGCAGTGTTCAACAGCTGTACTTC.

The chain's CDR3 is CASSGASYEQYF. CDR3 DNA sequence: TGTGCCAGCAGCGGAGCCTCCTACGAGCAGTACTTC. The chain uses TRBV28 and TRBJ2-7, with unresolved D. Germline-derived CDR1 and CDR2 are MDHEN and SYDVKM. This CDR3 region has 12 residues. Trimming took off 6 bases at V and 0 bases at J, with 6 bases between the two ends.

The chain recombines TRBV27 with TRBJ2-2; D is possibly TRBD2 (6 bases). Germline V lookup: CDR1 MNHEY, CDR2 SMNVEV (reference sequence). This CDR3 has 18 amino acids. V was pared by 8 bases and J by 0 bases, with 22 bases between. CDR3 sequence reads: CASRSQWGEDPNTGELFF. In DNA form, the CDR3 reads TGTGCCAGCCGCTCTCAGTGGGGGGAGGATCCGAACACCGGGGAGCTGTTTTTT.

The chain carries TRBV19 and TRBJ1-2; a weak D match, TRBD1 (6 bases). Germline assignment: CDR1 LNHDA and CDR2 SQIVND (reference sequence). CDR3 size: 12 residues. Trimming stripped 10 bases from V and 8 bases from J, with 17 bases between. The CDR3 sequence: CAMGQGIGGYTF. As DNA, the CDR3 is TGTGCCATGGGGCAGGGGATTGGGGGCTACACCTTC.

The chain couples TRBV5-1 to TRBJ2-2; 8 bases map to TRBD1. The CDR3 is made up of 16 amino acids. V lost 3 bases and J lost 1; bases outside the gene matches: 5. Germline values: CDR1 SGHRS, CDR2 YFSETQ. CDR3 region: CASSYLTGENTGELFF. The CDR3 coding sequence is TGCGCCAGCAGCTACCTGACAGGGGAGAACACCGGGGAGCTGTTTTTT.

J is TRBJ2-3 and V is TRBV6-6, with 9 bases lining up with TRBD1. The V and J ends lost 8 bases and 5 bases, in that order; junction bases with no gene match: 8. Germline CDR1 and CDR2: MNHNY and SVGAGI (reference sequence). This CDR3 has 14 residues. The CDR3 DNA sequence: TGTGCCAGCCGACAGGGGGGGACTTTAGATACGCAGTATTTT. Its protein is CASRQGGTLDTQYF.

This chain's CDR3 is CASSESRGEQFF. Here the CDR3 DNA reads TGCGCCAGCAGTGAGTCCAGGGGTGAGCAGTTCTTC. The chain carries TRBV10-2 and TRBJ2-1; D may be TRBD1 (6 bases). This CDR3 has 12 residues. V lost 0 bases, J lost 9 bases, and 6 bases lay in between. Germline V gene sequence: CDR1 WSHSY, CDR2 SAAADI.

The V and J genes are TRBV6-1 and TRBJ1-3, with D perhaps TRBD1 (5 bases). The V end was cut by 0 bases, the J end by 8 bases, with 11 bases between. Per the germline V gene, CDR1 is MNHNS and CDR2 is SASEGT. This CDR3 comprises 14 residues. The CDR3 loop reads CASSEAGRGYTIYF. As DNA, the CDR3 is TGTGCCAGCAGTGAAGCGGGGAGGGGCTACACCATATATTTT.

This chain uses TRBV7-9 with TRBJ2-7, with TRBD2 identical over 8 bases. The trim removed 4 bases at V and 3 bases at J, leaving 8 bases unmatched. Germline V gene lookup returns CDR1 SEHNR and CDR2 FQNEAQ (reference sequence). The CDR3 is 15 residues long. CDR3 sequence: CASSSLRGASYEQYF. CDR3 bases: TGTGCCAGCAGCTCACTGCGGGGGGCGAGCTACGAGCAGTACTTC.

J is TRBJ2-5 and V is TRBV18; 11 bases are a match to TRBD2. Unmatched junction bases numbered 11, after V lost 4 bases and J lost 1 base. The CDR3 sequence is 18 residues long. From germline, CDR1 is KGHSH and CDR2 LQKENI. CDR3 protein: CASSRTASGGQFQETQYF. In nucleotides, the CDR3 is TGTGCCAGCTCACGCACAGCTAGCGGGGGGCAATTCCAAGAGACCCAGTACTTC.

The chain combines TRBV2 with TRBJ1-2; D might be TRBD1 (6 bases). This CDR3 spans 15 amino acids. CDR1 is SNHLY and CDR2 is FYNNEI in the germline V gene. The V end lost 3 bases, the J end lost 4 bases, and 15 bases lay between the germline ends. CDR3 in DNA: TGTGCCAGCAGTGAGTCATCGGGACATTCCTATGGCTACACCTTC. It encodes CASSESSGHSYGYTF.

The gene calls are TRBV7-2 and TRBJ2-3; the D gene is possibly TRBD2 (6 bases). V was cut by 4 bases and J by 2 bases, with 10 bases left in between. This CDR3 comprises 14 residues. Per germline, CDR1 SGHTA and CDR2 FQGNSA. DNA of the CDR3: TGTGCCAGCAGCTGGCGGGGTCCCACAGATACGCAGTATTTT. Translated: CASSWRGPTDTQYF.

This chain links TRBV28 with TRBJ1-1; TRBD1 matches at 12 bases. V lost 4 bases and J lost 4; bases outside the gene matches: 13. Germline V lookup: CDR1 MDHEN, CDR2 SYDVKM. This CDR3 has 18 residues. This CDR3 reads CASSYVGTGGPGGTEAFF. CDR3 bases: TGTGCCAGCAGTTACGTCGGGACAGGGGGCCCAGGAGGCACTGAAGCTTTCTTT.

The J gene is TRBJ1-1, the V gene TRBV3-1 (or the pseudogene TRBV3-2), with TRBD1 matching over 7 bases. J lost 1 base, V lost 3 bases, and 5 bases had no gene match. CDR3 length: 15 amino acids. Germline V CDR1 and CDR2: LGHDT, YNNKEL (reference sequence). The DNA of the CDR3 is TGTGCCAGCAGCCATGGAGGGGGCCAGAACACTGAAGCTTTCTTT. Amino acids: CASSHGGGQNTEAFF.

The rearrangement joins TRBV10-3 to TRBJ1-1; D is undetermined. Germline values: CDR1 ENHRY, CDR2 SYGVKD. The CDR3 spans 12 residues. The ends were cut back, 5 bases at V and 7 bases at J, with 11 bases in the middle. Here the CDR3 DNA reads TGTGCCATCAGTTCCCACGGGGATGAAGCTTTCTTT. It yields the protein CAISSHGDEAFF.

CDR3 residues: CASSPMTGAAADSPLHF. DNA of the CDR3: TGTGCCAGCAGCCCAATGACAGGGGCGGCGGCAGATTCACCCCTCCACTTT. V is TRBV7-6 and J is TRBJ1-6; 8 bases are shared with TRBD1. This CDR3 has 17 amino acids. The V and J ends lost 5 bases and 8 bases, in that order; junction bases with no gene match: 14. Germline CDR1 is SGHVS and CDR2 is FNYEAQ.

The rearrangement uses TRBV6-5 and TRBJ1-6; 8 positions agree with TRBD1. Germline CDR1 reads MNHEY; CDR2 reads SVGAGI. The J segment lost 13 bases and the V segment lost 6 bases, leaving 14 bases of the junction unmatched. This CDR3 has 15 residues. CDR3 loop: CASSQRTGPLGPLHF. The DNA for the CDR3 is TGTGCCAGCAGCCAGAGGACAGGGCCCTTGGGGCCCCTCCACTTT.